This T cell receptor (beta chain) appears in the sequencing data of a study of blood T cell repertoires in COVID-19. For the study at large: Samples taken during acute and convalescent COVID-19 were collected in the United States, Italy and Spain. In each case, the material was cDNA or gDNA derived from T cells, B-cell-depleted T cells, or PBMCs.

In the source study's methods: For nucleated cells, counts were estimated from reference gene primer amplification. The protocol was immunoSEQ multiplex PCR, while the TCRdb copy is restricted to in-frame clones and leaves out a portion. Clone size and the V and J calls come from that table; the DNA yielded D and trimming. The sample includes some 290,000 clones, 87% of them seen just once. Germline lookup yields CDR1 KGHSH and CDR2 LQKENI. The CDR3 length is 13 residues. V was pared by 3 bases and J by 7 bases, with 12 bases between. The receptor was isolated from a woman aged 50 to 65 who had recovered from COVID-19. The V gene is TRBV18, the J gene TRBJ1-1; D remains ambiguous. What was sequenced was peripheral blood. CDR3 in amino acids: CASSPRADYEAFF. DNA of the CDR3: TGTGCCAGCTCACCGCGGGCGGACTATGAAGCTTTCTTT.